These 5 T cell receptor beta chains were sequenced from one sample in a study of CD8 T cells in Susac syndrome. Random hexamers were used to reverse transcribe the RNA input (0.5 to 1 ug). TCRdb itself ran the immunoSEQ multiplex PCR reads through MiXCR, one entry per CDR3 protein. This sample has fewer than 65,000 distinct CDR3 sequences; 85% to 95% occur once, and the top ten carry roughly 0.2%. Sample: CD8+ T cells from PBMCs. Receptors originate from a human donor in good health.

The rearrangement joins TRBV9 to TRBJ2-3, with 7 positions matching TRBD1. This CDR3 spans 15 amino acids. J gave up 2 bases and V 1 base, and 4 bases lay outside the gene matches. CDR1 and CDR2 from the germline V gene are SGDLS and YYNGEE. The CDR3 protein is CASSVRQGNTDTQYF. The CDR3 nucleotides read TGTGCCAGCAGCGTAAGACAGGGTAACACAGATACGCAGTATTTT. Drawing the rest from reference TRBV9 and TRBJ2-3, the complete variable domain is DSGVTQTPKHLITATGQRVTLRCSPRSGDLSVYWYQQSLDQGLQFLIQYYNGEERAKGNILERFSAQQFPDLHSELNLSSLELGDSALYFCASSVRQGNTDTQYFGPGTRLTVL.

V gene TRBV4-2 combines with J gene TRBJ1-1; the D is unclear. V shed 0 bases and J shed 1 base, with 9 bases lying between them. Germline assignment: CDR1 LGHNA and CDR2 YNFKEQ. The CDR3 spans 15 residues. The CDR3 nucleotides are TGTGCCAGCAGCCAAGAGATATGGGCGAACACTGAAGCTTTCTTT. Amino acids: CASSQEIWANTEAFF.

The chain recombines TRBV25-1 with TRBJ1-2; D is ambiguous. V was pared by 1 base and J by 4 bases, with 7 bases between. Germline V lookup: CDR1 MGHDK, CDR2 SYGVNS. The CDR3 sequence is 13 residues long. The CDR3: CASSESSPYGYTF. In DNA, the CDR3 is TGTGCCAGCAGTGAATCCAGCCCCTATGGCTACACCTTC.

This rearrangement joins TRBV25-1 to TRBJ2-1, with D unclear. Germline values: CDR1 MGHDK, CDR2 SYGVNS. CDR3 length equals 15 residues. Trimming took off 0 bases at V and 8 bases at J, with 14 bases between the two ends. CDR3 region: CASSEYPDGLDEQFF. The CDR3 DNA reads TGTGCCAGCAGTGAATACCCCGACGGGCTCGATGAGCAGTTCTTC.

The DNA of the CDR3 is TGTGCCAGCAGCTTAGAAACGGGCAGGACCCGTGAGACCCAGTACTTC. It specifies CASSLETGRTRETQYF. The chain has TRBV7-8 and TRBJ2-5; D remains unclear. Germline CDR1 SGHVS, CDR2 FQNEAQ. This CDR3 has 16 amino acids. Trimming cost V 1 base and J 5 bases, with 17 bases left between them.